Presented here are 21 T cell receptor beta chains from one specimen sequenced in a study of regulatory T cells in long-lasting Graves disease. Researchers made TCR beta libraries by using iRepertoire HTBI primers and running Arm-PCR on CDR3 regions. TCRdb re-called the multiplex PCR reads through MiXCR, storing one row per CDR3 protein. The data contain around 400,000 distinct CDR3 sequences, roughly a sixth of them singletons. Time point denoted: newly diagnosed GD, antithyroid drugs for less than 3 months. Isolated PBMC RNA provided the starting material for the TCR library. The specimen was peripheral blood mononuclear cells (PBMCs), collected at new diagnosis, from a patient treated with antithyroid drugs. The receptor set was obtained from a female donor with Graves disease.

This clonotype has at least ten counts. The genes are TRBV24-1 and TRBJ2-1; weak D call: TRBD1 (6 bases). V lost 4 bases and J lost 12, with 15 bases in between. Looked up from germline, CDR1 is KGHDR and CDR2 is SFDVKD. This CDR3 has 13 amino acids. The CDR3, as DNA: TGTGCCACCAGTGACGAACAGGGTTATACGCAGTTCTTC. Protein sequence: CATSDEQGYTQFF.

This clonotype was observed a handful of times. This CDR3 is CASSFAGQLDYEQYF. CDR3 DNA sequence: TGTGCCAGCAGCTTTGCGGGACAGCTCGACTACGAGCAGTACTTC. V usage is TRBV7-9 and J usage is TRBJ2-7; possibly TRBD1 for D (7 bases). CDR1 SEHNR and CDR2 FQNEAQ come from the germline V gene (reference sequence). V shed 3 bases and J shed 3 bases, with 15 bases lying between them. The CDR3 spans 15 residues.

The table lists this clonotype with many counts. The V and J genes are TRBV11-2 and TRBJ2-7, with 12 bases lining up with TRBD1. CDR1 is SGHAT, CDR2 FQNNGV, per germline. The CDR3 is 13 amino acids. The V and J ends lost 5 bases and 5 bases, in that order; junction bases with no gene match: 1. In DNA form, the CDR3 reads TGTGCCAGCAGCCGGGACAGGGGGCACGAGCAGTACTTC. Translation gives CASSRDRGHEQYF.

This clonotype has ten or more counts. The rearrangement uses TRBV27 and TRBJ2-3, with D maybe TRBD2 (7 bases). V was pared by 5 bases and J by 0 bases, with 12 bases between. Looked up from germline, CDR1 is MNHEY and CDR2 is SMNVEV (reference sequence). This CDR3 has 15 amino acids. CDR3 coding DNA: TGTGCCAGCAGTGGGGGGGGACACAGCACAGATACGCAGTATTTT. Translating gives CASSGGGHSTDTQYF.

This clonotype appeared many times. The CDR3 DNA is TGTGCCAGCACCTGGACAGGGAACGACGGGGAGCTGTTTTTT. The encoded protein is CASTWTGNDGELFF. J is TRBJ2-2 and V is TRBV6-1; 8 bases fit TRBD1. Germline assignment: CDR1 MNHNS and CDR2 SASEGT. The V gene end was trimmed by 7 bases and the J gene end by 7 bases; junction bases not matched to a gene: 8. This CDR3 is 14 amino acids long.

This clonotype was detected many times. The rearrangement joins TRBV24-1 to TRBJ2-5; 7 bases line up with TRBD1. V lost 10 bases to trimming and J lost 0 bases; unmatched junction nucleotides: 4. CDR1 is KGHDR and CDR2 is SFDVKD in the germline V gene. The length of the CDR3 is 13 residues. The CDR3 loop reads CATATGNQETQYF. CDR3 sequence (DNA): TGTGCCACAGCGACAGGGAACCAAGAGACCCAGTACTTC.

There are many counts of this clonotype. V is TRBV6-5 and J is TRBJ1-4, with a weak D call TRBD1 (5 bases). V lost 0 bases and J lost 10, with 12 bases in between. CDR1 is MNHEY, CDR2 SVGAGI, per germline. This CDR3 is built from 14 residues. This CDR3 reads CASSYSGQVGKLFF. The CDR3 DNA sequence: TGTGCCAGCAGTTACTCGGGGCAGGTTGGAAAACTGTTTTTT.

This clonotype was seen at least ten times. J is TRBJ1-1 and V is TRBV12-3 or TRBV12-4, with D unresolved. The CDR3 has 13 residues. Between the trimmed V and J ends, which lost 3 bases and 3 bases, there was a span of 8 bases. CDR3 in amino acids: CASSLSGYTEAFF. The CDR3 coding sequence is TGTGCCAGCAGTTTGTCGGGGTACACTGAAGCTTTCTTT.

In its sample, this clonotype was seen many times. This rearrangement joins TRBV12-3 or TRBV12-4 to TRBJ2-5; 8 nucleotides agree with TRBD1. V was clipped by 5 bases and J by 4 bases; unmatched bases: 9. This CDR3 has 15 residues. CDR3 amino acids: CASSRDRRLAETQYF. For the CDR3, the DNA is TGTGCCAGCAGTCGGGACAGGCGTCTAGCAGAGACCCAGTACTTC.

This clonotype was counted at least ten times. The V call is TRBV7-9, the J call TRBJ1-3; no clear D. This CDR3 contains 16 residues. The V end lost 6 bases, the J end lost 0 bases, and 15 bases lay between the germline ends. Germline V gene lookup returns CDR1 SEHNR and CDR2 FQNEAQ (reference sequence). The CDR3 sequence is CASRPSRISSGNTIYF. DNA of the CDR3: TGTGCCAGCAGACCCTCGAGGATAAGCTCTGGAAACACCATATATTTT.

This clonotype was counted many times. The CDR3 sequence is CSARDTRGWGQPQHF. The CDR3 bases are TGCAGTGCTAGAGATACGCGGGGCTGGGGTCAGCCCCAGCATTTT. This chain uses TRBV20-1 with TRBJ1-5; weak D call: TRBD1 (5 bases). This CDR3 contains 15 residues. The V end lost 0 bases, the J end lost 6 bases, and 15 bases lay between the germline ends. Germline V gene sequence: CDR1 DFQATT, CDR2 SNEGSKA (reference sequence).

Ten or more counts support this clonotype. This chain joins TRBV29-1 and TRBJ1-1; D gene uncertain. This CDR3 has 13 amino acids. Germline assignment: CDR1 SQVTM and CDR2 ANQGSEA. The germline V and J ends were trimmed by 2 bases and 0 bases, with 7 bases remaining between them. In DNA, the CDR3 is TGCAGCGTTGAAAGGGCGATGAACACTGAAGCTTTCTTT. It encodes CSVERAMNTEAFF. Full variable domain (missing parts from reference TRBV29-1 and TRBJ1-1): SAVISQKPSRDICQRGTSLTIQCQVDSQVTMMFWYRQQPGQSLTLIATANQGSEATYESGFVIDKFPISRPNLTFSTLTVSNMSPEDSSIYLCSVERAMNTEAFFGQGTRLTVV.

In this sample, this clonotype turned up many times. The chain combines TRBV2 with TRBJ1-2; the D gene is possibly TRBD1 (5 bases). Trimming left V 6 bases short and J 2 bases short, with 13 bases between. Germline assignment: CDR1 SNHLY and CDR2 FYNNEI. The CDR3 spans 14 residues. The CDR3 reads CASRPGAGNYGYTF. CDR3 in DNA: TGTGCCAGCAGGCCCGGGGCAGGGAACTATGGCTACACCTTC.

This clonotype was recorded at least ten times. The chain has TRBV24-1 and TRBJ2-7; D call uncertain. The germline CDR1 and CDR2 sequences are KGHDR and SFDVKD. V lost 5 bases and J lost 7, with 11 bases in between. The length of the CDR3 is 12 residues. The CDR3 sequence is CATSVSEGEQYF. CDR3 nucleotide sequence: TGTGCCACCAGTGTGTCAGAAGGGGAGCAGTACTTC.

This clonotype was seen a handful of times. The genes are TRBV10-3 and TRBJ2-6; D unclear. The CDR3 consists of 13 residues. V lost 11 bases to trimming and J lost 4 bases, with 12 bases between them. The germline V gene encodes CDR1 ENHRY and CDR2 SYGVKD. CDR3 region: CAAREPGANVLTF. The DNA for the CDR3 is TGTGCCGCTAGGGAACCCGGGGCCAACGTCCTGACTTTC.

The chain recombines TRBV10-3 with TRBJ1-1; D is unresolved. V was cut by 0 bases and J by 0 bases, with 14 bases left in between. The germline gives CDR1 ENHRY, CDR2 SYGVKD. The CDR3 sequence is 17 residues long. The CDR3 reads CAISESSLDAMNTEAFF. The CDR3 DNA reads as TGTGCCATCAGTGAGTCGTCTCTTGACGCCATGAACACTGAAGCTTTCTTT.

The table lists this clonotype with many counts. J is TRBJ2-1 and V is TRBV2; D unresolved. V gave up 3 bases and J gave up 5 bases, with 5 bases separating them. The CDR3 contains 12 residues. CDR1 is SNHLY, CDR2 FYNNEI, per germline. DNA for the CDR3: TGTGCCAGCAGTGATGGGAACAATGAGCAGTTCTTC. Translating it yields CASSDGNNEQFF.

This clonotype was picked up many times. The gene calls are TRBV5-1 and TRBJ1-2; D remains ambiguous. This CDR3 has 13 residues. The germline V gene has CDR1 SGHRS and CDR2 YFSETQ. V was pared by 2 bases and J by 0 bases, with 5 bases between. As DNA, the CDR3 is TGCGCCAGCAGCTTTGAAACTAACTATGGCTACACCTTC. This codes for CASSFETNYGYTF.

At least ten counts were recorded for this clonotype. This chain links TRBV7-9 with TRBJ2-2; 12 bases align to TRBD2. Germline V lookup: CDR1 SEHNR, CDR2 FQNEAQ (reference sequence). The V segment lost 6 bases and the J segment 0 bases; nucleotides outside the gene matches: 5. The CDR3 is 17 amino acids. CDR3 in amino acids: CASRGLAGRTNTGELFF. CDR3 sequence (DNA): TGTGCCAGCAGGGGACTAGCGGGCCGAACGAACACCGGGGAGCTGTTTTTT. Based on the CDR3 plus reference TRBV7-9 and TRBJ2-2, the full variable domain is DTGVSQNPRHKITKRGQNVTFRCDPISEHNRLYWYRQTLGQGPEFLTYFQNEAQLEKSRLLSDRFSAERPKGSFSTLEIQRTEQGDSAMYLCASRGLAGRTNTGELFFGEGSRLTVL.

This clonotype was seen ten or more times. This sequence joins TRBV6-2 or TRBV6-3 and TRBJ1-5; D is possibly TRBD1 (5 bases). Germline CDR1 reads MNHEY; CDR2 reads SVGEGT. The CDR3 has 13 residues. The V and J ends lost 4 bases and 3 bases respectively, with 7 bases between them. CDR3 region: CASSWTINQPQHF. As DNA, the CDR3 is TGTGCCAGCAGTTGGACAATCAATCAGCCCCAGCATTTT.

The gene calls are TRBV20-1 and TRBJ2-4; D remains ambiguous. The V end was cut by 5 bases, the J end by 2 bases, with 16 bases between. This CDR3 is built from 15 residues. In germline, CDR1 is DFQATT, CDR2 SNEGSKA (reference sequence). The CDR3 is CSAGPIRASKNIQYF. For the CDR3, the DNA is TGCAGTGCTGGGCCCATCCGAGCGTCCAAAAACATTCAGTACTTC.